Only a few counts were recorded for the clone carrying this TCR beta chain. The record originates from a study of T cells in Graves' hyperthyroidism and ophthalmopathy. Germline trimming cut 3 bases from V and 3 bases from J; bases unmatched to any gene: 8. Germline assignment: CDR1 SGHNT and CDR2 YENEEA. CDR3 length: 15 amino acids. Hyperthyroidism, newly diagnosed and lasting under 2 months, affected patients aged 18 to 65. Template material for amplifying TCR beta CDR3 regions consisted of RNA transcripts. HTBI primers were employed in a first-round RT-PCR of the TCR CDR3. TCRdb re-derived calls from the multiplex PCR reads in MiXCR, one entry per CDR3 protein. Of some 800,000 distinct CDR3 sequences in the sample, 38% were seen once.

The receptor comes from a young man with Graves' hyperthyroidism. The chain joins TRBV11-3 to TRBJ2-7; 7 bases line up with TRBD2. The specimen sequenced was blood. The CDR3 here is CASSFKTSRVYEQYF. In DNA form, the CDR3 reads TGTGCCAGCAGCTTCAAGACTAGCAGGGTCTACGAGCAGTACTTC.